In this sample, the clone carrying this T cell receptor (beta chain) turned up a few times. Its target is not known. TCRdb redid the calling of the 5' RACE reads with MiXCR, one entry per CDR3 protein. The sample shows fewer than 250,000 distinct CDR3 sequences, around 30% of them seen only once. V was cut by 3 bases and J by 0 bases, with 8 bases left in between. This CDR3 spans 14 amino acids. The germline gives CDR1 SEHNR, CDR2 FQNEAQ (reference sequence). This record belongs to a study of T-cell memory formation after mild COVID-19. Findings and caveats of the study: Among contracting clones, CD4+ were mainly CM/EM and CD8+ enriched in EMRA.

The TCR comes from an adult woman who had mild COVID-19 (a few samples of this study predate the infection). Cell type and time point are not known. The genes are TRBV7-9 and TRBJ1-1, with D possibly TRBD1 on 5 matching bases. Sequencing used PBMCs or a T cell subset sorted from them (not recorded which). CDR3 DNA: TGTGCCAGCAGCTTTCAGGGATTGAACACTGAAGCTTTCTTT. Its translation is CASSFQGLNTEAFF. Together with reference TRBV7-9 and TRBJ1-1, the CDR3 gives the full variable domain: DTGVSQNPRHKITKRGQNVTFRCDPISEHNRLYWYRQTLGQGPEFLTYFQNEAQLEKSRLLSDRFSAERPKGSFSTLEIQRTEQGDSAMYLCASSFQGLNTEAFFGQGTRLTVV.